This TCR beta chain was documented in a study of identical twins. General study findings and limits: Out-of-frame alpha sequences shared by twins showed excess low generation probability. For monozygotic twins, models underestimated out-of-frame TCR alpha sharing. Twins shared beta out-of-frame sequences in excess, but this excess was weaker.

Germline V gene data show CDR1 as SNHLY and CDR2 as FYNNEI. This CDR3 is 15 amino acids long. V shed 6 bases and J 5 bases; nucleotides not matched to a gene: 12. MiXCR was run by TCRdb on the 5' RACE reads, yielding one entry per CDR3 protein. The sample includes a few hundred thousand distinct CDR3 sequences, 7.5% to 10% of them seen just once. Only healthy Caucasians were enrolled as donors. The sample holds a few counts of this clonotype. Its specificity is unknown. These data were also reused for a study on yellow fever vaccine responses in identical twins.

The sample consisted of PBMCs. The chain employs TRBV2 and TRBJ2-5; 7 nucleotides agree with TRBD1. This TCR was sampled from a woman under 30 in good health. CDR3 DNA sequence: TGTGCCAGCAGCTTGACTACAGGGGTGGGGGAGACCCAGTACTTC. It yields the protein CASSLTTGVGETQYF.